Presented here are 15 T cell receptor beta chains from one specimen sequenced in a study of blood T cells in healthy people across ages. A second roughly 7 to 11 cycle PCR used barcoded and J-beta primers. Using its own MiXCR run on the 5' RACE reads, TCRdb lists one record per CDR3 protein. The table lists just under 750,000 distinct CDR3 sequences, 20% to 25% of them singletons, with 22% in the top ten. The sequencing sample was made of blood. Receptors were obtained from a man between 65 and 85 years old in good health.

J is TRBJ2-5 and V is TRBV20-1; maybe TRBD1 (6 bases). This CDR3 is 12 amino acids long. Per the germline V gene, CDR1 is DFQATT and CDR2 is SNEGSKA (reference sequence). With 5 bases removed from V and 5 bases from J, the gap between germline ends came to 12 bases. The CDR3 is CSAEQGVETQYF. CDR3 sequence (DNA): TGCAGTGCTGAACAGGGTGTGGAGACCCAGTACTTC.

This clonotype turned up a few times. This chain uses TRBV5-5 with TRBJ2-5; TRBD2 matches at 10 bases. The tail of the sequence fits TRBJ2-1 better, so the J call may be wrong. The germline CDR1 and CDR2 sequences are SGHKS and YYEKEE (reference sequence). CDR3 length: 15 residues. This chain's CDR3 is CASLLDLAGARRQFF. As DNA, the CDR3 is TGTGCCAGCCTCCTGGATCTAGCGGGAGCGCGTCGACAGTTCTTC.

There are a few counts of this clonotype. The rearrangement links TRBV7-7 to TRBJ2-5, with 10 bases lining up with TRBD2. The CDR3 extends over 15 amino acids. Germline V gene lookup returns CDR1 SSHAT and CDR2 FNYEAQ (reference sequence). J lost 2 bases, V lost 3 bases, and 3 bases had no gene match. CDR3: CASSFTSGKQETQYF. The CDR3 DNA is TGTGCCAGCAGCTTTACTAGCGGGAAGCAAGAGACCCAGTACTTC.

This clonotype occurred a few times. The rearrangement links TRBV4-2 to TRBJ2-2, with 7 positions matching TRBD1. The J segment lost 5 bases and the V segment lost 4 bases, leaving 7 bases of the junction unmatched. This CDR3 region has 15 residues. The germline V gene has CDR1 LGHNA and CDR2 YNFKEQ. In DNA, the CDR3 is TGTGCCAGCAGCCCGGAGACAGGGCTTACCGGGGAGCTGTTTTTT. Its translation is CASSPETGLTGELFF.

The V and J genes are TRBV15 and TRBJ2-3; tentatively, D is TRBD2 (6 bases). CDR1 is LNHNV and CDR2 is YYDKDF in the germline V gene (reference sequence). The ends were cut back, 4 bases at V and 3 bases at J, with 14 bases in the middle. This CDR3 comprises 15 residues. The DNA of the CDR3 is TGTGCCACCAGCACTTTGGGGGGTGGTACAGATACGCAGTATTTT. Its protein product is CATSTLGGGTDTQYF.

This clonotype was seen only a few times. The V call is TRBV6-1, the J call TRBJ2-7; a weak D match, TRBD2 (6 bases). Germline CDR1 and CDR2: MNHNS and SASEGT. The CDR3 has 14 amino acids. Trimming left V 4 bases short and J 6 bases short, with 16 bases between. The CDR3 protein is CASSGSIRGLEQYF. CDR3 DNA: TGTGCCAGCAGTGGATCAATAAGGGGACTCGAGCAGTACTTC.

V and J are TRBV12-3 or TRBV12-4 and TRBJ2-2; D gene ambiguous. V was cut by 3 bases and J by 3 bases, with 5 bases left in between. This CDR3 is 13 amino acids long. This CDR3 is CASSFVDTGELFF. The CDR3 DNA sequence: TGTGCCAGCAGTTTTGTCGACACCGGGGAGCTGTTTTTT.

This clonotype was seen only a few times. The chain couples TRBV2 to TRBJ1-3; D is uncertain. The CDR3 runs 13 residues. V lost 6 bases and J lost 0, with 6 bases in between. The germline gives CDR1 SNHLY, CDR2 FYNNEI. In DNA, the CDR3 is TGTGCCAGCAGGTGGGACTCTGGAAACACCATATATTTT. Translated: CASRWDSGNTIYF.

This clonotype was counted a few times. V is TRBV20-1 and J is TRBJ2-3, with a weak D call TRBD2 (6 bases). This CDR3 has 16 amino acids. The germline V gene encodes CDR1 DFQATT and CDR2 SNEGSKA (reference sequence). Trimming cost V 5 bases and J 5 bases, with 23 bases left between them. CDR3 amino acids: CSAHIFNGGLKDTQYF. The CDR3 coding sequence is TGCAGTGCTCATATATTCAACGGGGGACTCAAAGATACGCAGTATTTT.

This clonotype was counted a few times. V and J are TRBV12-3 or TRBV12-4 and TRBJ2-7; no reliable D call. This CDR3 has 12 residues. Trimming pared 5 bases from V and 6 bases from J, leaving 11 bases between. The CDR3: CASSLRFPEQYV. CDR3 nucleotides: TGTGCCAGCAGTCTCCGGTTCCCCGAGCAGTACGTC.

This clonotype showed up just a few times. This chain joins TRBV14 and TRBJ2-3, with D tentatively TRBD1 (5 bases). V was cut by 4 bases and J by 2 bases, with 7 bases left in between. CDR1 and CDR2 (germline): SGHDN, FVKESK. This CDR3 contains 13 residues. The CDR3 bases are TGTGCCAGCAGCCGACAGATCACAGATACGCAGTATTTT. Protein product: CASSRQITDTQYF.

The chain joins TRBV6-5 to TRBJ1-1; 11 nucleotides agree with TRBD1. The CDR3 length is 14 residues. V was pared by 7 bases and J by 6 bases, with 7 bases of the junction left unmatched. CDR1 and CDR2 from the germline V gene are MNHEY and SVGAGI. The CDR3 nucleotides are TGTGCCAGCAAGACCGGGACAGGGGGTCCTGAAGCTTTCTTT. Translation gives CASKTGTGGPEAFF.

This chain connects TRBV12-3 or TRBV12-4 to TRBJ2-7; 7 bases align to TRBD2. V lost 5 bases to trimming and J lost 6 bases; unmatched junction nucleotides: 10. The CDR3 consists of 14 residues. CDR3 sequence: CASSKLATPAEQYF. CDR3 nucleotide sequence: TGTGCCAGCAGTAAACTAGCGACCCCGGCCGAGCAGTACTTC.

For the CDR3, the DNA is TGTGCCAGCAGTCCCGGGACCCACCTTGGGGAGCTGTTTTTT. Translating it yields CASSPGTHLGELFF. V and J are TRBV5-5 and TRBJ2-2, with D possibly called TRBD1 or TRBD2 (5 bases each). The V end was cut by 5 bases, the J end by 8 bases, with 16 bases between. CDR1 is SGHKS, CDR2 YYEKEE, per germline (reference sequence). The CDR3 length is 14 residues.

V and J are TRBV20-1 and TRBJ2-3; tentative D call: TRBD1 (5 bases). From germline, CDR1 is DFQATT and CDR2 SNEGSKA (reference sequence). V gave up 6 bases and J gave up 2 bases, with 15 bases separating them. This CDR3 comprises 14 residues. The CDR3 sequence: CSARTGDNTDTQYF. Here the CDR3 DNA reads TGCAGTGCCCGAACAGGCGACAACACAGATACGCAGTATTTT.